This T cell receptor beta chain emerged from a study of T cell responses to AZD1222 COVID-19 vaccine. Overall study findings and caveats: Recipients of AZD1222 seropositive at baseline numbered only 5 or 6.

Second-dose timings of about 4 or about 12 weeks were pooled. Profiled with immunoSEQ multiplex PCR; TCRdb holds only in-frame clones, not every one. The table has 90,000 to 120,000 clones, roughly nine tenths seen once. V lost 0 bases, J lost 8 bases, and 10 bases lay in between. The CDR3 covers 14 residues. Germline CDR1 is SNHLY and CDR2 is FYNNEI. A remark on this clone: No antigen is known for it.

V gene TRBV2 combines with J gene TRBJ1-4, with D uncertain. Here the sequenced sample was peripheral blood, taken 28 days after the second AZD1222 dose. This TCR derives from an adult who received the AZD1222 COVID-19 vaccine. The CDR3 region has the DNA TGTGCCAGCAGTGAAGCGTCGGTCGGAGAAAAACTGTTTTTT. This gives the protein CASSEASVGEKLFF.